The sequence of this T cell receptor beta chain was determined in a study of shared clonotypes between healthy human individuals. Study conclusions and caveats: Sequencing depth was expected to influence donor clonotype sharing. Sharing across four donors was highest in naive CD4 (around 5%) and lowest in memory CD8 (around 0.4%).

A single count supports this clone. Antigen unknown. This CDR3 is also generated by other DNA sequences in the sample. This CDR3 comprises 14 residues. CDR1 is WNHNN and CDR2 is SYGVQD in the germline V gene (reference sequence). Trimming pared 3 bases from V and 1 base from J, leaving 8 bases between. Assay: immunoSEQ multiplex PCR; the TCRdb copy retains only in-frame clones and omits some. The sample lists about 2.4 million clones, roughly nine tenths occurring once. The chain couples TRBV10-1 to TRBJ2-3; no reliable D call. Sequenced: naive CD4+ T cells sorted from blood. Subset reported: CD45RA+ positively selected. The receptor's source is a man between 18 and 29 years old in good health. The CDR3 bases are TGCGCCAGCAGTGAAAGTGGACGCACAGATACGCAGTATTTT. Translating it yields CASSESGRTDTQYF.